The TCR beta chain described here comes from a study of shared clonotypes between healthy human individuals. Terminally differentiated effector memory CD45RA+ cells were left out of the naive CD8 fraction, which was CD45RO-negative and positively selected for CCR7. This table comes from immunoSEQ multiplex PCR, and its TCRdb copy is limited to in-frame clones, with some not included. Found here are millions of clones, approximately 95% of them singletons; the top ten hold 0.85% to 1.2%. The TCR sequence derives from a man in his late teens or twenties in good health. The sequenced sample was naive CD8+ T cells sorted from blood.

The CDR3 loop is CATRSTGGSWTEAFF. The CDR3 DNA sequence: TGTGCCACCAGGAGTACAGGGGGCAGCTGGACTGAAGCTTTCTTT. The V gene is TRBV15, the J gene TRBJ1-1; 9 nucleotides line up with TRBD1. Per the germline V gene, CDR1 is LNHNV and CDR2 is YYDKDF (reference sequence). The V and J ends lost 6 bases and 5 bases, in that order; junction bases with no gene match: 10. The CDR3 contains 15 residues.